The 14 T cell receptor beta chains below all came from one sample that was sequenced in a study of cytomegalovirus exposure and HLA in healthy donors. Here immunoSEQ multiplex PCR was the method, and the copy in TCRdb shows in-frame clones only, minus some. The sample gives over 110,000 clones, around nine tenths of which show up once; under 9% is in the top ten. The source material was PBMCs. Source of these receptors: a man in his late teens or twenties in good health and CMV-seropositive.

This chain links TRBV19 with TRBJ1-6; TRBD1 is a possible D gene (6 bases). V dropped 5 bases and J dropped 8 bases, with 16 bases sitting between them. Germline CDR1 and CDR2: LNHDA and SQIVND (reference sequence). The CDR3 is 15 residues long. The CDR3 loop is CASSGARGTYSPLHF. In nucleotides, the CDR3 is TGTGCCAGTAGTGGGGCCAGGGGTACCTATTCACCCCTCCACTTT.

This sequence joins TRBV5-1 and TRBJ2-7; 7 nucleotides match TRBD1. V gave up 2 bases and J gave up 3 bases; unmatched junction bases: 2. CDR3 length: 13 residues. Germline V lookup: CDR1 SGHRS, CDR2 YFSETQ. This CDR3 reads CASSFRQGYEQYF. In DNA form, the CDR3 reads TGCGCCAGCAGCTTTCGACAGGGCTACGAGCAGTACTTC.

The CDR3: CASSKWRSSYEQYF. As DNA, the CDR3 is TGTGCCAGTAGTAAGTGGAGGAGCTCCTACGAGCAGTACTTC. The V call is TRBV19, the J call TRBJ2-7; D perhaps matches TRBD2 (5 bases). Germline assignment: CDR1 LNHDA and CDR2 SQIVND (reference sequence). The CDR3 spans 14 residues. Between the trimmed V and J ends, which lost 4 bases and 0 bases, there was a span of 10 bases.

This chain uses TRBV9 with TRBJ1-2, with D unresolved. This CDR3 spans 12 amino acids. The germline V gene has CDR1 SGDLS and CDR2 YYNGEE. Trimming removed 0 bases from V and 2 bases from J, with 2 bases in between. The CDR3 here is CASSVVNYGYTF. Written as DNA, the CDR3 is TGTGCCAGCAGCGTAGTAAACTATGGCTACACCTTC.

The gene calls are TRBV6-1 and TRBJ2-5; TRBD2 is a possible D gene (5 bases). Trimming cost V 6 bases and J 7 bases, with 9 bases left between them. The CDR3 is made up of 11 amino acids. Looked up from germline, CDR1 is MNHNS and CDR2 is SASEGT. The CDR3 region is CASSYGRTQYF. As DNA, the CDR3 is TGTGCCAGCAGCTATGGGAGGACCCAGTACTTC.

This clone came up once. CDR3 amino acids: CASSTGGDGDEQYF. The CDR3 DNA follows: TGTGCCAGCAGCACCGGGGGAGACGGAGACGAGCAGTACTTC. The J gene is TRBJ2-7, the V gene TRBV6-6; maybe TRBD2 (6 bases). The CDR3 has 14 residues. Trimming removed 6 bases from V and 5 bases from J, with 17 bases in between. The germline gives CDR1 MNHNY, CDR2 SVGAGI (reference sequence).

The genes are TRBV2 and TRBJ1-1, with unresolved D. This CDR3 is 12 amino acids long. V was trimmed by 5 bases and J by 0 bases, leaving 4 bases between them. From germline, CDR1 is SNHLY and CDR2 FYNNEI. The CDR3 sequence is CASSRLNTEAFF. CDR3 coding DNA: TGTGCCAGCAGTCGGTTGAACACTGAAGCTTTCTTT. Combining the CDR3 with reference TRBV2 and TRBJ1-1 gives the whole variable domain EPEVTQTPSHQVTQMGQEVILRCVPISNHLYFYWYRQILGQKVEFLVSFYNNEISEKSEIFDDQFSVERPDGSNFTLKIRSTKLEDSAMYFCASSRLNTEAFFGQGTRLTVV.

The chain is built from TRBV9 and TRBJ2-1; tentatively, D is TRBD2 (7 bases). CDR3 length equals 15 residues. Trimming removed 4 bases from V and 0 bases from J, with 11 bases in between. Looked up from germline, CDR1 is SGDLS and CDR2 is YYNGEE. CDR3 amino acids: CASSLGGVSYNEQFF. The CDR3 bases are TGTGCCAGCAGCCTAGGGGGGGTCTCCTACAATGAGCAGTTCTTC.

The rearrangement joins TRBV5-6 to TRBJ1-3; TRBD1 is a possible D gene (6 bases). Trimming left V 4 bases short and J 4 bases short, with 9 bases between. The CDR3 has 13 residues. Germline V gene data show CDR1 as SGHDT and CDR2 as YYEEEE. The CDR3 DNA sequence: TGTGCCAGCAGCCTCGGACAGGGAAACACCATATATTTT. This sequence encodes CASSLGQGNTIYF.

This chain connects TRBV11-2 to TRBJ2-3, with D unresolved. The germline CDR1 and CDR2 sequences are SGHAT and FQNNGV. This CDR3 contains 13 residues. Trimming left V 1 base short and J 1 base short, with 3 bases between. The CDR3 DNA is TGTGCCAGCAGCTTAGCGGGCACAGATACGCAGTATTTT. Translated: CASSLAGTDTQYF.

The chain recombines TRBV9 with TRBJ2-7; D possibly corresponds to TRBD2 (5 bases). Looked up from germline, CDR1 is SGDLS and CDR2 is YYNGEE. V was clipped by 4 bases and J by 7 bases, with 15 bases between them. The CDR3 covers 13 residues. In DNA, the CDR3 is TGTGCCAGCAGCCCCCTACTAGGTGGGGAGCAGTACTTC. As protein: CASSPLLGGEQYF.

The chain is built from TRBV5-1 and TRBJ2-3; 7 nucleotides match TRBD2. The CDR3 has 17 residues. Germline lookup yields CDR1 SGHRS and CDR2 YFSETQ. Losses at the gene ends were 0 bases for V and 2 bases for J; bases not matched to a gene: 9. Here the CDR3 reads CASSLAYASGATDTQYF. The CDR3 DNA reads as TGCGCCAGCAGCTTGGCCTACGCTAGCGGTGCCACAGATACGCAGTATTTT.

The chain carries TRBV2 and TRBJ2-3; D is possibly TRBD2 (5 bases). The CDR3 is 14 residues long. V was shortened by 8 bases and J by 0 bases, with 12 bases between the two germline ends. CDR1 is SNHLY, CDR2 FYNNEI, per germline. The CDR3, as DNA: TGTGCCAGCTCTGCGAGGACTAGCACAGATACGCAGTATTTT. This sequence encodes CASSARTSTDTQYF.

V gene TRBV2 combines with J gene TRBJ1-4; TRBD1 is a possible D gene (6 bases). The ends were cut back, 4 bases at V and 6 bases at J, with 12 bases in the middle. CDR1 and CDR2 (germline): SNHLY, FYNNEI. The CDR3 is 14 amino acids. CDR3 in amino acids: CASSATGRDEKLFF. The CDR3 coding sequence is TGTGCCAGCAGTGCTACAGGGAGAGATGAAAAACTGTTTTTT.